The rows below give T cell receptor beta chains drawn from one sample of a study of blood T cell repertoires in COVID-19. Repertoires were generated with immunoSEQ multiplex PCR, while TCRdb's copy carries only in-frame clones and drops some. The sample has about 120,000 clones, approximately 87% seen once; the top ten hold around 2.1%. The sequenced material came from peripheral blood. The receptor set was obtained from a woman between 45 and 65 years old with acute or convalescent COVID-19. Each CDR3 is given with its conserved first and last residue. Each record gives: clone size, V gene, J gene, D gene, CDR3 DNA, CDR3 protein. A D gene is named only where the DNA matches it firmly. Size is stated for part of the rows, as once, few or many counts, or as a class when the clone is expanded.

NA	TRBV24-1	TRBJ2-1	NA	TGTGCCACCAGTGACATCGGAGGAGGTAATGAGCAGTTCTTC	CATSDIGGGNEQFF
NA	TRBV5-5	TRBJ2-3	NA	TGTGCCAGCAGCTTCGGGTTTCCGCAGTATTTT	CASSFGFPQYF
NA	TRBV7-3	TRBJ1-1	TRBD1	TGTGCCAGCAGCTCGACAGGGCACACTGAAGCTTTCTTT	CASSSTGHTEAFF
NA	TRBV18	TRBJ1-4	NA	TGTGCCAGCTCACCGAATTCGGCAGGGTGGAATGAAAAACTGTTTTTT	CASSPNSAGWNEKLFF
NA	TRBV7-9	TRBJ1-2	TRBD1	TGTGCCAGCAGCTCGGGCCAGGGACAGCCCTCTAGGGGCTACACCTTC	CASSSGQGQPSRGYTF
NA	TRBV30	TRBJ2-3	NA	TGTGCCTGGATCCCCATCTGGCGGGTAGATACGCAGTATTTT	CAWIPIWRVDTQYF
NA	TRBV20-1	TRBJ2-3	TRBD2	TGCAGTGCTAGTACGAGGGCGGGGGGCACAGATACGCAGTATTTT	CSASTRAGGTDTQYF
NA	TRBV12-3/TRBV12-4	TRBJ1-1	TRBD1	TGTGCCAGCAAGACAGGGATTGAAGCTTTCTTT	CASKTGIEAFF
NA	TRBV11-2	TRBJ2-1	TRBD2	TGTGCCAGCAGCTTCCAAGCGGGAGCTAATGAGCAGTTCTTC	CASSFQAGANEQFF
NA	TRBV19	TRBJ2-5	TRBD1	TGTGCCAGTAGTATAGCGGGACAGTTCCAAGAGACCCAGTACTTC	CASSIAGQFQETQYF
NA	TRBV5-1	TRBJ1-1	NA	TGCGCCAGCAGCCCAAGGGAGGGAGCTGAAGCTTTCTTT	CASSPREGAEAFF
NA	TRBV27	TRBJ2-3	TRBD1	TGTGCCAGCAGTCCCGGACAGGGGGTTGCAGATACGCAGTATTTT	CASSPGQGVADTQYF
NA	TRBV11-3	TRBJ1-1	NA	TGTGCCAGCAGCTCCGGCGGGGGGAACACTGAAGCTTTCTTT	CASSSGGGNTEAFF
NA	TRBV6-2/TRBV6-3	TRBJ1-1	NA	TGTGCCAGCAGTTCCCTGATACAATTCAACACTGAAGCTTTCTTT	CASSSLIQFNTEAFF
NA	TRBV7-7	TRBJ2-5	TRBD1	TGTGCCAGTGCTCACCCGGGACAGGGATGGGAGACCCAGTACTTC	CASAHPGQGWETQYF
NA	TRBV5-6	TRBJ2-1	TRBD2	TGTGCCAGCAGCTCCCCGGTGGGACTATCCTACAATGAGCAGTTCTTC	CASSSPVGLSYNEQFF
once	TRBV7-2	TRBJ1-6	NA	TGTGCCAGCAGCTTAGATTTCGGTGTGGGCGGGAGGGCCCTCCACTTT	CASSLDFGVGGRALHF
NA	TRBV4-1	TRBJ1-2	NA	TGCGCCAGCAGCCAAGTTAATGTTTATGGCTACACCTTC	CASSQVNVYGYTF
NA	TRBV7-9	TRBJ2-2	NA	TGTGCCAGCAGCTTTGCAGGGCGCCACACCGGGGAGCTGTTTTTT	CASSFAGRHTGELFF
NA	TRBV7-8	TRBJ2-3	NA	TGTGCCAGCAGCTTAGATCGGTCCCCAGATACGCAGTATTTT	CASSLDRSPDTQYF
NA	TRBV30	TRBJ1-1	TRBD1	TGTGCCGGGACAGGCCAGAACACTGAAGCTTTCTTT	CAGTGQNTEAFF
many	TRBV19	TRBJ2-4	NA	TGTGCCAGTAGTATAGAGGGCAGGGGCAAAAACATTCAGTACTTC	CASSIEGRGKNIQYF
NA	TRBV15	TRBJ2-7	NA	TGTGCCACCAGCAGACTAGCCTACGAGCAGTACTTC	CATSRLAYEQYF
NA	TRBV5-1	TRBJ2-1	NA	TGCGCCAGCAGCTTGGTAGGAGCAGGGACATTCAATGAGCAGTTCTTC	CASSLVGAGTFNEQFF
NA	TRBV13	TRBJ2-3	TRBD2	TGTGCCAGCAGCTTAGCCGCTAGCGGGGGTAGCACAGATACGCAGTATTTT	CASSLAASGGSTDTQYF
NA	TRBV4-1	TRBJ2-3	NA	TGCGCCAGCAGCCAAGGAGACCCCAAGGGGGATACGCAGTATTTT	CASSQGDPKGDTQYF
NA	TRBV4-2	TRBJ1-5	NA	TGTGCCAGCAGCCATACCGGGGAAAGCAATCAGCCCCAGCATTTT	CASSHTGESNQPQHF
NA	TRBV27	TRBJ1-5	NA	TGTGCCAGCAGTTTTATCCTCCAGCCCCAGCATTTT	CASSFILQPQHF
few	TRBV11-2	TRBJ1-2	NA	TGTGCCAGCAGCCCCACCGTCCGGGGACTTAACTATGGCTACACCTTC	CASSPTVRGLNYGYTF
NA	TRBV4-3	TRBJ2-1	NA	TGCGCCAGCAGCCAAAGCGCGGGTCCTATTTACAATGAGCAGTTCTTC	CASSQSAGPIYNEQFF
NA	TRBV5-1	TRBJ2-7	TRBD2	TGCGCCAGCAGCTTGGATAGCGGGGTTGGCGAGCAGTACTTC	CASSLDSGVGEQYF
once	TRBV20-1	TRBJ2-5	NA	TGCAGTGCTCCTGGCCTAGAGACCCAGTACTTC	CSAPGLETQYF
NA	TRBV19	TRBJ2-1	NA	TGTGCCAGTACCCTAGTGGCGGGGACGAGCAATGAGCAGTTCTTC	CASTLVAGTSNEQFF
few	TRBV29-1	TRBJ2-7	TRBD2	TGCAGCGTTGAACTAGCGGGAGTTCGCGAGCAGTACTTC	CSVELAGVREQYF
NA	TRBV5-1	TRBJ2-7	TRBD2	TGCGCCAGCAGCTTGGGACTAGCGGGAGCGTACGAGCAGTACTTC	CASSLGLAGAYEQYF
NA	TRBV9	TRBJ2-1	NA	TGTGCCAGCAGTGGCCGGGACTCTAGGTACAATGAGCAGTTCTTC	CASSGRDSRYNEQFF
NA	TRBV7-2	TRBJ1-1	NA	TGTGCCAGCAGCCCCAGACCAGGCTGGAACACTGAAGCTTTCTTT	CASSPRPGWNTEAFF
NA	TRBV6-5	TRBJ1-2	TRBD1	TGTGCCAGCAGTTACTCTAGGGGGCTGGGTGGCTACACCTTC	CASSYSRGLGGYTF
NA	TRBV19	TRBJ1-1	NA	TGTGCCAGTAGTATAGATTTGTCGGGGGGCACTGAAGCTTTCTTT	CASSIDLSGGTEAFF
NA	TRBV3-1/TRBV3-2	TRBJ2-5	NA	TGTGCCAGCAGCCTTAGGGGTGGAAGTGAGACCCAGTACTTC	CASSLRGGSETQYF
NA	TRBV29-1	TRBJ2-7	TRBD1	TGCAGCGTTGTAGTTTTGGACAGGGCCCACGAGCAGTACTTC	CSVVVLDRAHEQYF
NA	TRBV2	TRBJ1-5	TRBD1	TGTGCCAGCAGTTCAGACAGGGGGCTGAATCAGCCCCAGCATTTT	CASSSDRGLNQPQHF
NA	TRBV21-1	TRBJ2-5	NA	TGTGCCAGCAGCGGAAGCGGGGGCATCCAAGAGACCCAGTACTTC	CASSGSGGIQETQYF
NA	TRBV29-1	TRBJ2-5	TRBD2	TGCAGCGTTGAAGGGTCTAGCGGGCCCCAAGAGACCCAGTACTTC	CSVEGSSGPQETQYF
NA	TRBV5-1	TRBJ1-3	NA	TGCGCCAGCAGCTTGGCAGCTGGAAACACCATATATTTT	CASSLAAGNTIYF